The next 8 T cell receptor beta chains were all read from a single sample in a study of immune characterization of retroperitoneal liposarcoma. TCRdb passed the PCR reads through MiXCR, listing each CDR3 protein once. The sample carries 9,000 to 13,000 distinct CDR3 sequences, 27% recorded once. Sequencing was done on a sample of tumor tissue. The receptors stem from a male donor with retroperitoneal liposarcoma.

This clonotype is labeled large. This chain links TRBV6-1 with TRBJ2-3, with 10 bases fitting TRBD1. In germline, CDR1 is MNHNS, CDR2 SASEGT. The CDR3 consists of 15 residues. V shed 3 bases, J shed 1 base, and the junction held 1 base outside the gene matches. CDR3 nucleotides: TGTGCCAGCAGTGAGGGACAGGGGCGCACAGATACGCAGTATTTT. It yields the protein CASSEGQGRTDTQYF.

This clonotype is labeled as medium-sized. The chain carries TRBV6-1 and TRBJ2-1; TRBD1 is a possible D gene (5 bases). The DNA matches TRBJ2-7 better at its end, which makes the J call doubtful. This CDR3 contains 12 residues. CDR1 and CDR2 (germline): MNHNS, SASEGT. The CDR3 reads CASRTDTYEQYF. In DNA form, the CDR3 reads TGTGCCAGCCGGACGGACACCTACGAGCAGTACTTC.

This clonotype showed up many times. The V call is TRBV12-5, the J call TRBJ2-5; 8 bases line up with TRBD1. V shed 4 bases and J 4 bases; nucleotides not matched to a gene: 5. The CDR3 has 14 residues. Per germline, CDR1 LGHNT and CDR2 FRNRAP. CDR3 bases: TGTGCTAGTGGTTACACCGACAGGGGAGAGACCCAGTACTTC. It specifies CASGYTDRGETQYF.

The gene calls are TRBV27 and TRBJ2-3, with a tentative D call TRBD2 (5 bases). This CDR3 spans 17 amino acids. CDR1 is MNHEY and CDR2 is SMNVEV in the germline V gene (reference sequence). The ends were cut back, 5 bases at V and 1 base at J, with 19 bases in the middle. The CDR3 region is CASSLPIIGGRTDTQYF. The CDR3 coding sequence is TGTGCCAGCAGTCTCCCAATCATAGGAGGTCGCACAGATACGCAGTATTTT.

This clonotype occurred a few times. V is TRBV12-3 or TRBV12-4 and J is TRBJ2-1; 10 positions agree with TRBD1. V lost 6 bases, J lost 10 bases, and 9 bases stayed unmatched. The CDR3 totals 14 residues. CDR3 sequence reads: CASSFRTGGPEQFF. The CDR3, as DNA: TGTGCCAGCAGCTTCAGGACAGGGGGGCCCGAGCAGTTCTTC.

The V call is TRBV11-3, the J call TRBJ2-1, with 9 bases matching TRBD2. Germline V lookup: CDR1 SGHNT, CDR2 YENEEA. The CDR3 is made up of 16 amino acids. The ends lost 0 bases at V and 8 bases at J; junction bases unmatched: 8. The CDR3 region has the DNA TGTGCCAGCAGCTTAGAATTAGCGGGAGACGGCGATGAGCAGTTCTTC. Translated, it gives CASSLELAGDGDEQFF.

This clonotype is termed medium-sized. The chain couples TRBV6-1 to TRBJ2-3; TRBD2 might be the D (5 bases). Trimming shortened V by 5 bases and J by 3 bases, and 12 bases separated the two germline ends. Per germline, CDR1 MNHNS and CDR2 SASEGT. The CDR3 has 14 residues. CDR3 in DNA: TGTGCCAGCAGTACCCTAGCAGATACAGATACGCAGTATTTT. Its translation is CASSTLADTDTQYF.

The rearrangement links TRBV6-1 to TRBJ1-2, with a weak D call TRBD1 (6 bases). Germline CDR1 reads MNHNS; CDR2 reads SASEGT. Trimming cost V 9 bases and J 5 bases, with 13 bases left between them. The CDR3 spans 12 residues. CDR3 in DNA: TGTGCCAGTTTCACAGGGCCTTATGGCTACACCTTC. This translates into CASFTGPYGYTF.